This T cell receptor beta chain derives from a study of blood T cells in healthy people across ages. Study-level findings and limits: A roughly linear fall in TCR beta diversity per million T cells was seen with increasing age. Both naive CD4+ cell counts and diversity were greater in long-lived donors than in aged donors. Using unsorted PBMCs precluded a conclusive naive versus antigen-experienced comparison.

PCR was performed a second time for roughly 7 to 11 cycles using a sample-barcoded 5' primer and a J-beta primer mix. Individual samples furnished no less than 2.5 million CDR3-containing paired-end reads apiece. TCRdb reanalysed the 5' RACE reads using MiXCR and keeps one entry per CDR3 protein. In the table there are approximately 600,000 distinct CDR3 sequences, roughly 50% of which are singletons. This clonotype was found a few times. Its antigen remains unidentified. From germline, CDR1 is LGHNA and CDR2 YNFKEQ. The CDR3 is 12 amino acids. The V and J ends lost 7 bases and 2 bases respectively, with 7 bases between them.

This TCR was sampled from a man between 60 and 75 years old in good health. This chain uses TRBV4-2 with TRBJ2-3; no definite D call. The source material was blood. The CDR3: CASTDFTDTQYF. CDR3 DNA sequence: TGTGCCAGCACCGACTTCACAGATACGCAGTATTTT.